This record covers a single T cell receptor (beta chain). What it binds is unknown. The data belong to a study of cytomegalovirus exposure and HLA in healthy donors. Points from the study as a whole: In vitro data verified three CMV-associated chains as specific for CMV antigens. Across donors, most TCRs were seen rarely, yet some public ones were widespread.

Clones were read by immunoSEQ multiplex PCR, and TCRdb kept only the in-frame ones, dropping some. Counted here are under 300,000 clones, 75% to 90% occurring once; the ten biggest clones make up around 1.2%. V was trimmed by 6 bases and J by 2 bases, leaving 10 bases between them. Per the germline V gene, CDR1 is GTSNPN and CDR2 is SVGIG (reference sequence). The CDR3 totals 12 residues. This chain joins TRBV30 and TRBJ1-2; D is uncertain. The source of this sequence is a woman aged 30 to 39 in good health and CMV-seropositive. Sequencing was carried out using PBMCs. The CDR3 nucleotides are TGTGCCTGTGGGCGGGGAAACTATGGCTACACCTTC. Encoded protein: CACGRGNYGYTF.